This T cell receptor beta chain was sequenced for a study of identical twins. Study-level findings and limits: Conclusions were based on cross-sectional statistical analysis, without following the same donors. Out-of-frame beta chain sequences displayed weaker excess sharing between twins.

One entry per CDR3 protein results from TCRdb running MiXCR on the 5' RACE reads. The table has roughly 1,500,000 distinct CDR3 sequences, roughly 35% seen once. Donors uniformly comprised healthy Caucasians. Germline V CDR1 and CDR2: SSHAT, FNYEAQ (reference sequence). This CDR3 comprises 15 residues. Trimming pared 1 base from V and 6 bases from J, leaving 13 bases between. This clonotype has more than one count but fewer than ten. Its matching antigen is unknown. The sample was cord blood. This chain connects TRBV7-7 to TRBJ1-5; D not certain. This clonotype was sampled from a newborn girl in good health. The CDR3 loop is CASSLVGGRVQPQHF. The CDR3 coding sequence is TGTGCCAGCAGCTTAGTTGGCGGGAGGGTTCAGCCCCAGCATTTT.